What follows are 16 T cell receptor beta chains derived from one specimen sequenced in a study of blood T cells in healthy people across ages. Next came a second PCR, run for about 7 to 12 cycles, which used a sample-barcoded 5' primer along with a J-beta primer mix. TCRdb itself ran the 5' RACE reads through MiXCR, one entry per CDR3 protein. This table holds 1.8 million or so distinct CDR3 sequences, around 42% found once. Input material: blood. These receptors were taken from a human donor in good health.

The chain links TRBV24-1 to TRBJ1-2; tentatively, D is TRBD1 (6 bases). The germline V and J ends were trimmed by 1 base and 6 bases, with 14 bases remaining between them. The germline V gene has CDR1 KGHDR and CDR2 SFDVKD. The CDR3 sequence is 15 residues long. The CDR3 sequence: CATSDLSGTLDGYTF. CDR3 coding DNA: TGTGCCACCAGTGATTTATCCGGGACACTGGATGGCTACACCTTC.

To note about this clonotype: Sequence at one end of the junction differs from germline and may be a read error. The V and J genes are TRBV7-2 and TRBJ2-4; possible D gene TRBD1, 6 bases. The CDR3 length is 14 residues. The germline V gene has CDR1 SGHTA and CDR2 FQGNSA. The CDR3 bases are TGTGTCAGCAGCCCCCCAGGGGAGTATAACATTCAGTACTTC. As protein: CVSSPPGEYNIQYF.

The V and J genes are TRBV2 and TRBJ2-3; D unresolved. Germline-derived CDR1 and CDR2 are SNHLY and FYNNEI. This CDR3 region has 12 residues. The ends were cut back, 7 bases at V and 2 bases at J, with 7 bases in the middle. The CDR3 protein is CASNQVTDTQYF. The CDR3 DNA follows: TGTGCCAGCAATCAGGTCACAGATACGCAGTATTTT.

V is TRBV9 and J is TRBJ2-3, with a tentative D call TRBD1 (5 bases). The V gene lost 3 bases and the J gene lost 6 bases, with 11 bases spanning the gap. Germline assignment: CDR1 SGDLS and CDR2 YYNGEE. The CDR3 runs to 13 residues. The CDR3 reads CASSGDPGDTQYF. The CDR3 bases are TGTGCCAGCAGCGGAGACCCAGGGGATACGCAGTATTTT.

The chain combines TRBV6-2 or TRBV6-3 with TRBJ2-7; 9 nucleotides line up with TRBD2. The CDR3 is made up of 15 amino acids. Germline CDR1 MNHEY, CDR2 SVGEGT. Losses at the gene ends were 6 bases for V and 4 bases for J; bases not matched to a gene: 10. Here the CDR3 DNA reads TGTGCCAGCAGACCAATAGCGGGGGACTTATACGAGCAGTACTTC. This translates into CASRPIAGDLYEQYF.

The gene calls are TRBV5-5 and TRBJ2-1; a weak D match, TRBD2 (5 bases). V was cut by 2 bases and J by 8 bases, with 23 bases left in between. Per the germline V gene, CDR1 is SGHKS and CDR2 is YYEKEE (reference sequence). This CDR3 spans 17 amino acids. DNA of the CDR3: TGTGCCAGCAGCTTAGGTCAGAGCCTAGGAGGAGTAGATGAGCAGTTCTTC. Amino acid sequence: CASSLGQSLGGVDEQFF.

Only a few counts were recorded for this clonotype. The gene calls are TRBV27 and TRBJ1-2, with D perhaps TRBD1 (6 bases). This CDR3 has 15 amino acids. Germline CDR1 is MNHEY and CDR2 is SMNVEV (reference sequence). V dropped 5 bases and J dropped 8 bases, with 21 bases sitting between them. The CDR3 spells CASSPLRWGARGYTF. DNA of the CDR3: TGTGCCAGCAGTCCCCTTCGTTGGGGGGCGAGAGGCTACACCTTC.

The chain joins TRBV12-3 or TRBV12-4 to TRBJ1-2; a weak D match, TRBD1 (5 bases). This CDR3 has 16 residues. With 5 bases removed from V and 1 base from J, the gap between germline ends came to 17 bases. The CDR3 spells CASSRITGYLNYGYTF. For the CDR3, the DNA is TGTGCCAGCAGTCGAATAACAGGATATCTTAACTATGGCTACACCTTC.

This clonotype was counted a few times. The rearrangement uses TRBV9 and TRBJ1-2, with 7 bases matching TRBD1. V lost 4 bases, J lost 2 bases, and 8 bases stayed unmatched. The CDR3 has 15 amino acids. Germline V gene sequence: CDR1 SGDLS, CDR2 YYNGEE. The CDR3 DNA follows: TGTGCCAGCAGCCAAGGGACAGTCGGCAACTATGGCTACACCTTC. This translates into CASSQGTVGNYGYTF.

In its sample, this clonotype was seen a few times. J is TRBJ2-5 and V is TRBV29-1, with TRBD2 matching 12 bases. With 5 bases clipped from V and 4 bases from J, the junction kept 5 bases outside the gene matches. Germline loops: CDR1 SQVTM, CDR2 ANQGSEA. The CDR3 is 14 amino acids. The CDR3 spells CSVSTSGGIETQYF. The CDR3 DNA reads as TGCAGCGTTTCGACTAGCGGGGGAATAGAGACCCAGTACTTC.

In its sample, this clonotype was seen many times. The chain employs TRBV9 and TRBJ1-4; D is unresolved. Deletions cut 1 base from V and 5 bases from J, with 9 bases between. CDR1 is SGDLS, CDR2 YYNGEE, per germline. CDR3 length equals 14 residues. The CDR3 nucleotides are TGTGCCAGCAGCGTATGGTCCGGGAATGAAAAACTGTTTTTT. Translation: CASSVWSGNEKLFF.

The chain joins TRBV20-1 to TRBJ2-1; perhaps D is TRBD1 or TRBD2 (5 bases each). This CDR3 contains 15 residues. CDR1 DFQATT and CDR2 SNEGSKA come from the germline V gene (reference sequence). Between the trimmed V and J ends, which lost 6 bases and 4 bases, there was a span of 19 bases. The CDR3 coding sequence is TGCAGTGCCATATCGGGGCCGAGGGCATACAATGAGCAGTTCTTC. It yields the protein CSAISGPRAYNEQFF.

The chain combines TRBV7-2 with TRBJ1-5; D not certain. V was cut by 1 base and J by 4 bases, with 8 bases left in between. The germline gives CDR1 SGHTA, CDR2 FQGNSA. The CDR3 extends over 14 amino acids. CDR3 coding DNA: TGTGCCAGCAGCTTAGAGAGAGTAAATCAGCCCCAGCATTTT. Its protein is CASSLERVNQPQHF.

This clonotype was found a few times. This chain links TRBV7-2 with TRBJ1-2; 7 positions match TRBD1. CDR3 length: 14 amino acids. V dropped 7 bases and J dropped 5; count of bases not matched to a gene: 10. Germline-derived CDR1 and CDR2 are SGHTA and FQGNSA. This chain's CDR3 is CASKGDSGYYGYTF. The CDR3 DNA reads as TGTGCCAGCAAAGGGGACAGTGGTTATTATGGCTACACCTTC.

This rearrangement joins TRBV12-3 or TRBV12-4 to TRBJ1-2, with 7 bases lining up with TRBD1. V dropped 2 bases and J dropped 3; count of bases not matched to a gene: 3. The CDR3 is 14 residues long. CDR3 protein: CASSLFGTDYGYTF. The DNA of the CDR3 is TGTGCCAGCAGTTTATTTGGGACAGACTATGGCTACACCTTC.

The rearrangement uses TRBV7-9 and TRBJ1-2; possible D gene TRBD1, 5 bases. V was clipped by 5 bases and J by 3 bases, with 16 bases between them. CDR3 length equals 15 residues. Germline V gene lookup returns CDR1 SEHNR and CDR2 FQNEAQ (reference sequence). CDR3 DNA: TGTGCCAGCAGCCCCCCTTATGGGGGGGACTATGGCTACACCTTC. Translated, it gives CASSPPYGGDYGYTF.